The 25 T cell receptor beta chains below all came from one sample that was sequenced in a study of Tregs in tolerant kidney transplant recipients. Here immunoSEQ multiplex PCR was the method, and the copy in TCRdb shows in-frame clones only, minus some. The sample holds roughly 80,000 clones, 90% to 95% seen once. Recipients received nonmyeloablative bone marrow transplants from related graft donors, with transient mixed chimerism. This sample comprised CD4+ T cells from blood (PBMCs), obtained 24 months after the transplant. These receptors all stem from a human patient who received a combined kidney and bone marrow transplant. The T cells may come from the graft donor.

The table lists this clone with a count of one. The chain joins TRBV7-3 to TRBJ2-2; no firm D call. In germline, CDR1 is SGHTA, CDR2 FQGTGA. The germline V and J ends were trimmed by 5 bases and 5 bases, with 9 bases remaining between them. The CDR3 is 13 amino acids. For the CDR3, the DNA is TGTGCCAGCAGCATGGAGTTAACCGGGGAGCTGTTTTTT. It codes for CASSMELTGELFF.

The gene calls are TRBV27 and TRBJ1-5, with 9 bases aligning to TRBD1. V shed 5 bases, J shed 2 bases, and the junction held 7 bases outside the gene matches. The germline V gene encodes CDR1 MNHEY and CDR2 SMNVEV (reference sequence). The CDR3 is made up of 16 amino acids. CDR3 sequence (DNA): TGTGCCAGCAGTCCTGACAGGGGGATTGGCAATCAGCCCCAGCATTTT. Residues: CASSPDRGIGNQPQHF.

This clone was picked up one time. This rearrangement joins TRBV10-3 to TRBJ2-5, with 14 bases aligning to TRBD2. Germline values: CDR1 ENHRY, CDR2 SYGVKD. The CDR3 is 18 residues long. The V and J ends lost 5 bases and 2 bases, in that order; junction bases with no gene match: 10. The CDR3 region is CAISYSGLAGAVQETQYF. In DNA form, the CDR3 reads TGTGCCATCAGTTACTCGGGACTAGCGGGAGCTGTACAAGAGACCCAGTACTTC.

V usage is TRBV21-1 and J usage is TRBJ2-1; the table's D call, TRBD2, was not checked against the DNA. TRBV21-1 is designated a pseudogene. The CDR3 loop spans 18 amino acids. This chain's CDR3 is CASSKDPAPSGSYNEQFF. The DNA of the CDR3 is TGTGCCAGCAGCAAAGATCCCGCTCCTAGCGGCTCCTACAATGAGCAGTTCTTC.

The genes are TRBV7-3 and TRBJ1-1, with D maybe TRBD1 (6 bases). The germline CDR1 and CDR2 sequences are SGHTA and FQGTGA. The CDR3 sequence is 13 residues long. Between the trimmed V and J ends, which lost 3 bases and 2 bases, there was a span of 7 bases. This CDR3 is CASSLDSNTEAFF. CDR3 DNA: TGTGCCAGCAGCTTGGACAGCAACACTGAAGCTTTCTTT.

This chain uses TRBV6-1 with TRBJ1-4; the match to TRBD1 covers 7 bases. The CDR3 spans 13 residues. CDR1 is MNHNS, CDR2 SASEGT, per germline. Losses at the gene ends were 10 bases for V and 3 bases for J; bases not matched to a gene: 5. This chain's CDR3 is CAIKGAANEKLFF. The CDR3 region has the DNA TGTGCCATCAAGGGGGCGGCTAATGAAAAACTGTTTTTT.

The V and J genes are TRBV6-5 and TRBJ1-2; TRBD1 aligns across 9 bases. The CDR3 runs 14 residues. V was clipped by 5 bases and J by 7 bases; unmatched bases: 8. Germline V gene data show CDR1 as MNHEY and CDR2 as SVGAGI. The CDR3 nucleotides read TGTGCCAGCAGTGCGGGGGGACAGGGAGGTGGCTACACCTTC. Its protein is CASSAGGQGGGYTF.

The chain links TRBV7-2 to TRBJ2-7, with D tentatively TRBD2 (6 bases). Trimming shortened V by 5 bases and J by 0 bases, and 14 bases separated the two germline ends. The CDR3 has 15 residues. Germline CDR1 SGHTA, CDR2 FQGNSA. The CDR3 DNA reads TGTGCCAGCAGCCCGCAGGGAGGCGCCTCCTACGAGCAGTACTTC. This sequence encodes CASSPQGGASYEQYF.

V gene TRBV4-2 combines with J gene TRBJ2-5; 9 bases line up with TRBD1. With 6 bases clipped from V and 2 bases from J, the junction kept 1 base outside the gene matches. The CDR3 loop spans 13 amino acids. From germline, CDR1 is LGHNA and CDR2 YNFKEQ. The CDR3 region has the DNA TGTGCCAGCAGGGGGACAGGGCAAGAGACCCAGTACTTC. Its protein is CASRGTGQETQYF.

CDR3 sequence reads: CASSLDGWTSGSSTDTQYF. The CDR3 region has the DNA TGTGCCAGCAGCTTAGATGGGTGGACTAGCGGTTCTAGCACAGATACGCAGTATTTT. V gene TRBV11-3 combines with J gene TRBJ2-3; 10 bases are shared with TRBD2. The CDR3 runs 19 residues. The V gene end was trimmed by 0 bases and the J gene end by 0 bases; junction bases not matched to a gene: 9. Germline-derived CDR1 and CDR2 are SGHNT and YENEEA.

This chain connects TRBV29-1 to TRBJ1-1; TRBD1 agrees at 8 bases. This CDR3 comprises 12 residues. The V gene's germline CDR1 is SQVTM and CDR2 ANQGSEA. Losses at the gene ends were 6 bases for V and 6 bases for J; bases not matched to a gene: 6. CDR3 sequence: CSVAKTGAEAFF. Written as DNA, the CDR3 is TGCAGCGTGGCAAAGACAGGGGCTGAAGCTTTCTTT.

J is TRBJ2-5 and V is TRBV5-1; 9 bases align to TRBD2. The CDR3 has 14 amino acids. V was clipped by 0 bases and J by 5 bases; unmatched bases: 2. The germline gives CDR1 SGHRS, CDR2 YFSETQ. The CDR3 loop reads CASSLVAGVETQYF. The CDR3, as DNA: TGCGCCAGCAGCTTGGTAGCGGGGGTTGAGACCCAGTACTTC.

The CDR3: CASSQDNRAAGYTF. The CDR3 bases are TGCGCCAGCAGCCAAGATAACAGGGCGGCTGGCTACACCTTC. The chain combines TRBV4-3 with TRBJ1-2; D may be TRBD1 (6 bases). Between the trimmed V and J ends, which lost 0 bases and 7 bases, there was a span of 12 bases. This CDR3 comprises 14 residues. Germline V gene data show CDR1 as LGHNA and CDR2 as YSLEER.

The chain joins TRBV6-5 to TRBJ2-2, with 8 bases aligning to TRBD1. The CDR3 is made up of 15 amino acids. Germline CDR1 MNHEY, CDR2 SVGAGI. With V trimmed by 4 bases and J by 6 bases, 7 bases remained unmatched. Here the CDR3 reads CASSLRQGYSGELFF. For the CDR3, the DNA is TGTGCCAGCAGTTTGAGACAGGGGTATTCCGGGGAGCTGTTTTTT.

This clone appeared a few times. This chain links TRBV10-3 with TRBJ2-7; 9 bases fit TRBD1. CDR1 and CDR2 (germline): ENHRY, SYGVKD. The junction had 2 bases not matched to a gene; V was cut back by 4 bases and J by 4 bases. The CDR3 covers 13 residues. CDR3 in amino acids: CAISGTGAYEQYF. CDR3 bases: TGTGCCATCAGTGGGACAGGGGCGTACGAGCAGTACTTC.

This clone was observed a single time. The genes are TRBV7-2 and TRBJ1-5; TRBD1 matches at 9 bases. The CDR3 loop spans 14 amino acids. Germline loops: CDR1 SGHTA, CDR2 FQGNSA. Germline trimming cut 5 bases from V and 5 bases from J; bases unmatched to any gene: 4. This CDR3 is CASSAGQGYQPQHF. CDR3 nucleotides: TGTGCCAGCAGCGCGGGACAGGGCTATCAGCCCCAGCATTTT. Full variable domain (remainder filled in from reference TRBV7-2 and TRBJ1-5): GAGVSQSPSNKVTEKGKDVELRCDPISGHTALYWYRQSLGQGLEFLIYFQGNSAPDKSGLPSDRFSAERTGGSVSTLTIQRTQQEDSAVYLCASSAGQGYQPQHFGDGTRLSIL.

This chain connects TRBV28 to TRBJ1-6; tentatively, D is TRBD1 (6 bases). Looked up from germline, CDR1 is MDHEN and CDR2 is SYDVKM. V was clipped by 5 bases and J by 9 bases, with 17 bases between them. This CDR3 spans 15 amino acids. CDR3 coding DNA: TGTGCCAGCAGTGTCACGGGACAAGGCTTTTCACCCCTCCACTTT. This translates into CASSVTGQGFSPLHF.

This clone showed up just a few times. The rearrangement uses TRBV7-8 and TRBJ1-2; TRBD1 might be the D (6 bases). The germline V and J ends were trimmed by 3 bases and 3 bases, with 14 bases remaining between them. Germline CDR1 is SGHVS and CDR2 is FQNEAQ. This CDR3 spans 15 amino acids. The chain's CDR3 is CASSFSSAGDYGYTF. The CDR3 bases are TGTGCCAGCAGCTTTTCGTCAGCAGGGGACTATGGCTACACCTTC.

In its sample, this clone was seen once. The J gene is TRBJ1-1, the V gene TRBV7-9; D is uncertain. CDR1 SEHNR and CDR2 FQNEAQ come from the germline V gene (reference sequence). CDR3 length equals 12 residues. V lost 2 bases to trimming and J lost 11 bases, with 12 bases between them. The CDR3 nucleotides are TGTGCCAGCAGCTTAATCGGGTTAGAGGCTTTCTTT. It translates to CASSLIGLEAFF.

This clone was observed a handful of times. This chain uses TRBV12-5 with TRBJ1-1; unclear D gene. The CDR3 contains 15 residues. CDR1 and CDR2 from the germline V gene are LGHNT and FRNRAP. Trimming took 0 bases from V and 3 from J, leaving 11 bases between them. The CDR3 loop is CASGLVSGWDTEAFF. The CDR3 DNA sequence: TGTGCTAGTGGTTTGGTTAGCGGGTGGGACACTGAAGCTTTCTTT.

The rearrangement links TRBV5-1 to TRBJ1-1; tentatively, D is TRBD1 (6 bases). V was shortened by 6 bases and J by 0 bases, with 12 bases between the two germline ends. Germline lookup yields CDR1 SGHRS and CDR2 YFSETQ. This CDR3 spans 14 amino acids. The DNA of the CDR3 is TGCGCCAGCATAACAGGGCGTATGAACACTGAAGCTTTCTTT. Its translation is CASITGRMNTEAFF.

In the case of this clone: Other DNA sequences in this specimen translate into the identical CDR3. The CDR3 sequence: CASSLALRSSYNSPLHF. The CDR3 DNA is TGTGCCAGCAGCTTAGCCCTCCGGAGCTCCTATAATTCACCCCTCCACTTT. V gene TRBV7-2 combines with J gene TRBJ1-6; the D is unclear. V was clipped by 0 bases and J by 0 bases, with 9 bases between them. CDR1 is SGHTA and CDR2 is FQGNSA in the germline V gene. The CDR3 runs 17 residues.

The chain has TRBV7-8 and TRBJ2-1; TRBD2 aligns across 10 bases. In germline, CDR1 is SGHVS, CDR2 FQNEAQ. Unmatched junction bases numbered 12, after V lost 3 bases and J lost 7 bases. This CDR3 comprises 17 residues. The CDR3 reads CASSLELAGGMRNEQFF. DNA for the CDR3: TGTGCCAGCAGCTTGGAGTTAGCGGGAGGCATGAGGAATGAGCAGTTCTTC.

The gene calls are TRBV23-1 and TRBJ2-5; 8 bases are a match to TRBD1. TRBV23-1 is an open reading frame whose function is uncertain. With V trimmed by 4 bases and J by 3 bases, 7 bases remained unmatched. This CDR3 is built from 15 residues. CDR3 amino acids: CASSPDRDYEETQYF. In DNA form, the CDR3 reads TGCGCCAGCAGTCCGGACAGGGATTACGAAGAGACCCAGTACTTC.

The V gene is TRBV19, the J gene TRBJ2-3; 7 bases fit TRBD2. V was pared by 3 bases and J by 3 bases, with 3 bases of the junction left unmatched. The CDR3 is made up of 14 amino acids. Germline assignment: CDR1 LNHDA and CDR2 SQIVND (reference sequence). The CDR3 region is CASSIGGGTDTQYF. The CDR3, as DNA: TGTGCCAGTAGTATTGGGGGAGGGACAGATACGCAGTATTTT.